Below are 24 T cell receptor beta chains sequenced from a single sample in a study of T-cell memory formation after mild COVID-19. In TCRdb, the 5' RACE reads were re-called with MiXCR into one record per CDR3 protein. The sample lists just under 150,000 distinct CDR3 sequences; roughly 21% were seen once. The sequenced material came from PBMCs or a T cell subset sorted from them (not recorded which). The source of these receptors is an adult woman who had mild COVID-19 (a few samples of this study predate the infection). Cell type and time point are not known.

The rearrangement links TRBV12-3 or TRBV12-4 to TRBJ1-6; no firm D call. V lost 4 bases to trimming and J lost 11 bases, with 15 bases between them. The CDR3 length is 14 residues. Here the CDR3 reads CASSSESIRAPLHF. CDR3 nucleotide sequence: TGTGCCAGCAGTTCTGAGTCTATAAGGGCACCCCTCCACTTT.

This clonotype has only a few counts. CDR3 nucleotides: TGTGCCAGCAGCCGGGCTAGGAACACCGGGGAGCTGTTTTTT. Amino acids: CASSRARNTGELFF. V and J are TRBV14 and TRBJ2-2, with D uncertain. CDR1 is SGHDN, CDR2 FVKESK, per germline. The CDR3 runs to 14 residues. Trimming removed 4 bases at V and 1 base at J, with 7 bases between.

This clonotype appeared many times. The chain joins TRBV11-2 to TRBJ2-1; D call uncertain. V lost 6 bases and J 6 bases, leaving 12 bases between the germline ends. Germline CDR1 SGHAT, CDR2 FQNNGV. This CDR3 is built from 13 residues. The CDR3 sequence: CASRSMRTNEQFF. Here the CDR3 DNA reads TGTGCCAGCAGAAGCATGAGAACCAATGAGCAGTTCTTC.

The V call is TRBV7-9, the J call TRBJ2-3; a possible D gene is TRBD1 (6 bases). V lost 5 bases and J lost 0, with 15 bases in between. Germline loops: CDR1 SEHNR, CDR2 FQNEAQ (reference sequence). CDR3 length: 16 amino acids. The CDR3 sequence: CASSPRLGASTDTQYF. In DNA, the CDR3 is TGTGCCAGCAGCCCCCGGCTGGGGGCTAGCACAGATACGCAGTATTTT. Looking up the rest from reference TRBV7-9 and TRBJ2-3 gives the full variable domain: DTGVSQNPRHKITKRGQNVTFRCDPISEHNRLYWYRQTLGQGPEFLTYFQNEAQLEKSRLLSDRFSAERPKGSFSTLEIQRTEQGDSAMYLCASSPRLGASTDTQYFGPGTRLTVL.

The genes are TRBV11-2 and TRBJ2-7, with 10 bases that match TRBD2. The CDR3 loop spans 18 amino acids. Germline V gene data show CDR1 as SGHAT and CDR2 as FQNNGV. The V and J ends lost 1 base and 1 base, in that order; junction bases with no gene match: 10. In nucleotides, the CDR3 is TGTGCCAGCAGCTTAGTCGGAGGGGGACTAGCGTATTCCTACGAGCAGTACTTC. It specifies CASSLVGGGLAYSYEQYF. The full variable domain, with the rest looked up from reference TRBV11-2 and TRBJ2-7, is EAGVAQSPRYKIIEKRQSVAFWCNPISGHATLYWYQQILGQGPKLLIQFQNNGVVDDSQLPKDRFSAERLKGVDSTLKIQPAKLEDSAVYLCASSLVGGGLAYSYEQYFGPGTRLTVT.

This clonotype was detected a few times. V is TRBV9 and J is TRBJ2-2; D is unresolved. The CDR3 runs 13 residues. Trimming removed 4 bases at V and 5 bases at J, with 9 bases between. Germline V lookup: CDR1 SGDLS, CDR2 YYNGEE. The DNA of the CDR3 is TGTGCCAGCAGCCTTTCGTGGACCGGGGAGCTGTTTTTT. Translating it yields CASSLSWTGELFF. Using reference TRBV9 and TRBJ2-2 for the parts outside the CDR3, the full variable domain is DSGVTQTPKHLITATGQRVTLRCSPRSGDLSVYWYQQSLDQGLQFLIQYYNGEERAKGNILERFSAQQFPDLHSELNLSSLELGDSALYFCASSLSWTGELFFGEGSRLTVL.

The chain uses TRBV6-2 or TRBV6-3 and TRBJ2-7, with D possibly TRBD2 on 5 matching bases. The CDR3 runs 16 residues. From germline, CDR1 is MNHEY and CDR2 SVGEGT. Trimming took 6 bases from V and 2 from J, leaving 20 bases between them. The CDR3 bases are TGTGCCAGCAGCTCCCCCCGAGGGCGAATACCCTACGAGCAGTACGTC. Protein: CASSSPRGRIPYEQYV.

The V gene is TRBV24-1, the J gene TRBJ2-5, with a possible D match to TRBD1 (6 bases). Looked up from germline, CDR1 is KGHDR and CDR2 is SFDVKD. The V gene lost 4 bases and the J gene lost 3 bases, with 14 bases spanning the gap. CDR3 size: 15 residues. CDR3 sequence (DNA): TGTGCCACCAGTGACCCAATGAACAGGGAAGAGACCCAGTACTTC. Protein product: CATSDPMNREETQYF.

This clonotype appeared a few times. This chain connects TRBV7-3 to TRBJ2-1; 13 bases fit TRBD2. The CDR3 contains 16 residues. V lost 3 bases to trimming and J lost 4 bases; unmatched junction nucleotides: 3. CDR1 is SGHTA and CDR2 is FQGTGA in the germline V gene. CDR3 residues: CASSLTSGGPYNEQFF. The CDR3 DNA reads as TGTGCCAGCAGCTTGACTAGCGGGGGGCCTTACAATGAGCAGTTCTTC.

V usage is TRBV18 and J usage is TRBJ2-1; D is unclear. The germline V gene has CDR1 KGHSH and CDR2 LQKENI. V lost 2 bases, J lost 10 bases, and 9 bases lay in between. CDR3 size: 12 residues. CDR3 nucleotides: TGTGCCAGCTCACCAGTCGCAAACGAGCAGTTCTTC. Encoded protein: CASSPVANEQFF. Based on the CDR3 plus reference TRBV18 and TRBJ2-1, the full variable domain is NAGVMQNPRHLVRRRGQEARLRCSPMKGHSHVYWYRQLPEEGLKFMVYLQKENIIDESGMPKERFSAEFPKEGPSILRIQQVVRGDSAAYFCASSPVANEQFFGPGTRLTVL.

This CDR3 is CASRAGTRGNQPQHF. The CDR3 nucleotides read TGTGCCAGCAGAGCTGGGACGAGAGGCAATCAGCCCCAGCATTTT. The gene calls are TRBV6-2 or TRBV6-3 and TRBJ1-5; perhaps TRBD1 as D (5 bases). The length of the CDR3 is 15 residues. Germline V gives CDR1 MNHEY, CDR2 SVGEGT. The V end was cut by 6 bases, the J end by 2 bases, with 14 bases between.

Of note for this clonotype: A single base separates this from a much larger clone, so it may be a read error. V gene TRBV6-4 combines with J gene TRBJ2-2, with D hard to call. The CDR3 consists of 14 residues. CDR1 and CDR2 from the germline V gene are MRHNA and SNTAGT. The CDR3 loop reads CASSPTPGTWELFF. The DNA of the CDR3 is TGTGCCAGCAGCCCAACGCCGGGCACCTGGGAGCTGTTTTTT.

This clonotype was seen only a few times. The genes are TRBV20-1 and TRBJ1-2; possibly TRBD1 for D (5 bases). With 3 bases removed from V and 3 bases from J, the gap between germline ends came to 11 bases. The CDR3 is 13 amino acids. CDR1 is DFQATT and CDR2 is SNEGSKA in the germline V gene (reference sequence). CDR3 sequence reads: CSASRDSYYGYTF. DNA for the CDR3: TGCAGTGCTAGCCGCGACAGCTACTATGGCTACACCTTC.

Worth noting for this clonotype: The conserved final phenylalanine or tryptophan is absent from the CDR3, which likely points to a read error. The chain links TRBV11-3 to TRBJ2-1; 10 bases agree with TRBD2. This CDR3 is built from 15 residues. Germline CDR1 SGHNT, CDR2 YENEEA. Losses at the gene ends were 4 bases for V and 9 bases for J; bases not matched to a gene: 9. CDR3 nucleotide sequence: TGTGCCAGCAGCTCGACACCTAGCGGGAGCAGTGAGCAGTTCTTA. Its translation: CASSSTPSGSSEQFL.

This clonotype came up many times. This chain uses TRBV7-2 with TRBJ2-1, with D uncertain. V lost 5 bases and J lost 7, with 12 bases in between. This CDR3 has 13 amino acids. CDR1 SGHTA and CDR2 FQGNSA come from the germline V gene. CDR3 nucleotides: TGTGCCAGCAGCCCACCGTCGGGTAATGAGCAGTTCTTC. It encodes CASSPPSGNEQFF.

This clonotype was seen more than once but under ten times. The CDR3 region has the DNA TGTGCCAGCACCGAAAGACTAGCGGGTAGGGAGCAGTTCTTC. The encoded protein is CASTERLAGREQFF. This chain joins TRBV6-2 or TRBV6-3 and TRBJ2-1; 10 positions agree with TRBD2. In germline, CDR1 is MNHEY, CDR2 SVGEGT. The CDR3 is 14 amino acids. After removal of 7 bases from V and 10 bases from J, the junction contained 10 bases not matched to a gene.

This clonotype was observed at least ten times. This chain links TRBV5-1 with TRBJ2-7, with a tentative D call TRBD2 (7 bases). The CDR3 runs to 15 residues. Trimming stripped 0 bases from V and 3 bases from J, with 13 bases between. Germline V gene lookup returns CDR1 SGHRS and CDR2 YFSETQ. The CDR3 spells CASSLGGGGYYEQYF. The CDR3 coding sequence is TGCGCCAGCAGCTTGGGCGGCGGGGGCTACTACGAGCAGTACTTC. Full variable domain (missing parts from reference TRBV5-1 and TRBJ2-7): KAGVTQTPRYLIKTRGQQVTLSCSPISGHRSVSWYQQTPGQGLQFLFEYFSETQRNKGNFPGRFSGRQFSNSRSEMNVSTLELGDSALYLCASSLGGGGYYEQYFGPGTRLTVT.

This clonotype was counted only a few times. The chain carries TRBV4-2 and TRBJ2-5, with TRBD2 identical over 7 bases. V shed 1 base, J shed 2 bases, and the junction held 7 bases outside the gene matches. The CDR3 extends over 16 amino acids. CDR1 and CDR2 (germline): LGHNA, YNFKEQ. CDR3 nucleotides: TGTGCCAGCAGCCAAGCGGTAGCGGGCCTACAAGAGACCCAGTACTTC. Translated, it gives CASSQAVAGLQETQYF.

V is TRBV7-9 and J is TRBJ2-3, with D possibly matching TRBD1 (5 bases). The V and J ends lost 3 bases and 0 bases respectively, with 10 bases between them. This CDR3 is 15 amino acids long. The V gene's germline CDR1 is SEHNR and CDR2 FQNEAQ (reference sequence). As DNA, the CDR3 is TGTGCCAGCAGCTTCGGGCAGGGAAGCACAGATACGCAGTATTTT. Its protein is CASSFGQGSTDTQYF.

The chain combines TRBV5-1 with TRBJ2-3; D possibly corresponds to TRBD1 (6 bases). The germline V gene encodes CDR1 SGHRS and CDR2 YFSETQ. V was pared by 0 bases and J by 1 base, with 9 bases between. The CDR3 runs 15 residues. In nucleotides, the CDR3 is TGCGCCAGCAGCTTGGGGCAGGGGCGCACAGATACGCAGTATTTT. This translates into CASSLGQGRTDTQYF.

This clonotype was detected a few times. The rearrangement links TRBV12-3 or TRBV12-4 to TRBJ1-2; 9 bases align to TRBD1. The CDR3 is made up of 14 amino acids. The ends lost 6 bases at V and 0 bases at J; junction bases unmatched: 2. In DNA, the CDR3 is TGTGCCAGCAGCGGGACAGGGACTAACTATGGCTACACCTTC. Protein sequence: CASSGTGTNYGYTF.

The chain is built from TRBV7-9 and TRBJ2-5; 9 nucleotides match TRBD1. V lost 5 bases, J lost 7 bases, and 8 bases stayed unmatched. Germline V lookup: CDR1 SEHNR, CDR2 FQNEAQ (reference sequence). The CDR3 contains 14 residues. CDR3 DNA sequence: TGTGCCAGCAGCGCTCAGGGACAGGGTCGGACCCAGTACTTC. The encoded protein is CASSAQGQGRTQYF.

The rearrangement joins TRBV9 to TRBJ2-1; 9 bases are a match to TRBD2. The CDR3 sequence is 15 residues long. V was clipped by 0 bases and J by 8 bases; unmatched bases: 6. From germline, CDR1 is SGDLS and CDR2 YYNGEE. CDR3: CASSVEGTSWHEQFF. CDR3 DNA: TGTGCCAGCAGCGTAGAAGGGACTAGCTGGCATGAGCAGTTCTTC.

The CDR3 coding sequence is TGTGCCAGCAGCTTACGGGGGGAAAAACTGTTTTTT. This gives the protein CASSLRGEKLFF. The chain has TRBV7-9 and TRBJ1-4; D may be TRBD1 (5 bases). Trimming removed 2 bases at V and 8 bases at J, with 6 bases between. This CDR3 is built from 12 residues. Germline-derived CDR1 and CDR2 are SEHNR and FQNEAQ (reference sequence).